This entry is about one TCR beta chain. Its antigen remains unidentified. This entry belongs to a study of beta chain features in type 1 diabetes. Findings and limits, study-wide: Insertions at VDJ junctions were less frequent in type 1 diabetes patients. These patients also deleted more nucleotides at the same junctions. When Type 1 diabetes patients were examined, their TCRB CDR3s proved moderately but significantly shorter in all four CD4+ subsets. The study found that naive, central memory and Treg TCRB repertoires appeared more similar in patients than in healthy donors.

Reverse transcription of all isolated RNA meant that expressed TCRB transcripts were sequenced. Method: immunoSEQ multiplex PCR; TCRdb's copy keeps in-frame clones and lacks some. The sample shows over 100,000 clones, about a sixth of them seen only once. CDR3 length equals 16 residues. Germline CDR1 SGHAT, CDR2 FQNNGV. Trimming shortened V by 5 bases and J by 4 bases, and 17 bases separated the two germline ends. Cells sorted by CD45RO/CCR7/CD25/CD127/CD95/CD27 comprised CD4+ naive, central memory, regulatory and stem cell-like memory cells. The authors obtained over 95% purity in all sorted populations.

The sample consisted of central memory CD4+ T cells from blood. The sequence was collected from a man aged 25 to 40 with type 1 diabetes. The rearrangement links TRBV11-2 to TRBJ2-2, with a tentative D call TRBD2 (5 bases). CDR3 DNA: TGTGCCAGCAGCCCGCCCGGGGATGGCACCACCGGGGAGCTGTTTTTT. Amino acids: CASSPPGDGTTGELFF.